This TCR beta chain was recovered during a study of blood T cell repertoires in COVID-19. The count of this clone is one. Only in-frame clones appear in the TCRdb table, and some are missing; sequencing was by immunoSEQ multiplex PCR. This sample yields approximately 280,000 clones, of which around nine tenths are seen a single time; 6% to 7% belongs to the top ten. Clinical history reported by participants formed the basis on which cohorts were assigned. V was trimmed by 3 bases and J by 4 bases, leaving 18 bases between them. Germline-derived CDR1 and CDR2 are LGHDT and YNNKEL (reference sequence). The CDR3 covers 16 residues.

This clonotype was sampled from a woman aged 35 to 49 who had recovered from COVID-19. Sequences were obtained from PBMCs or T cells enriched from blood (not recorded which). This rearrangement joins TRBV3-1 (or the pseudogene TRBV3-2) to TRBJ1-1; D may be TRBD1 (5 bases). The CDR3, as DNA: TGTGCCAGCAGCCACGGGAGCTTTAACGGGACCACTGAAGCTTTCTTT. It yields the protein CASSHGSFNGTTEAFF.